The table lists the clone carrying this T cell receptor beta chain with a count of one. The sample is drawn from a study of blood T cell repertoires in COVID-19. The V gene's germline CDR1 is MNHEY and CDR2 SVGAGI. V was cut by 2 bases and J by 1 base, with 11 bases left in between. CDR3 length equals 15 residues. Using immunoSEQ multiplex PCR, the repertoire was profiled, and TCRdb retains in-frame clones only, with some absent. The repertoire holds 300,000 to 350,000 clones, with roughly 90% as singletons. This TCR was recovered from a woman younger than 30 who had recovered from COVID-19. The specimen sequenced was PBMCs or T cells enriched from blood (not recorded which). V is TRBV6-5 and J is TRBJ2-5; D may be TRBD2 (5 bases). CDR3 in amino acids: CASSYGFEGQETQYF. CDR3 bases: TGTGCCAGCAGTTACGGCTTCGAGGGCCAAGAGACCCAGTACTTC.